The present T cell receptor (beta chain) was sequenced within a study of T-cell memory formation after mild COVID-19. TCRdb processed the 5' RACE reads anew with MiXCR; each CDR3 protein has one entry. The sample carries more than 300,000 distinct CDR3 sequences, roughly an eighth recorded once. V lost 4 bases and J lost 9, with 17 bases in between. CDR1 and CDR2 (germline): SGHTA, FQGNSA. The CDR3 consists of 14 residues. The sequence derives from a man aged 18 to 30 who had mild COVID-19 (a few samples of this study predate the infection). Cell type and time point are not known. The sequenced sample consisted of PBMCs or a T cell subset sorted from them (not recorded which). V gene TRBV7-2 combines with J gene TRBJ2-3, with D maybe TRBD2 (5 bases). CDR3 sequence reads: CASSSGNAGETQYF. In DNA, the CDR3 is TGTGCCAGCAGCTCCGGAAACGCGGGCGAGACGCAGTATTTT.